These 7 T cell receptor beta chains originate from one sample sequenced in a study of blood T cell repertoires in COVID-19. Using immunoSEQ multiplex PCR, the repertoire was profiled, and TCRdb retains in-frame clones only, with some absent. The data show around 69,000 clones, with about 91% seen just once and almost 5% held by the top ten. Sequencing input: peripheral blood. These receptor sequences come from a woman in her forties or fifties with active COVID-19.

This chain's CDR3 is CASSSTGVRSGNTIYF. The CDR3 DNA follows: TGCGCCAGCAGCTCGACAGGGGTCCGCTCTGGAAACACCATATATTTT. The chain has TRBV5-1 and TRBJ1-3, with 8 bases lining up with TRBD1. The CDR3 runs to 16 residues. The V gene end was trimmed by 3 bases and the J gene end by 0 bases; junction bases not matched to a gene: 5. Germline CDR1 SGHRS, CDR2 YFSETQ. The whole variable domain, filled in from reference TRBV5-1 and TRBJ1-3, reads KAGVTQTPRYLIKTRGQQVTLSCSPISGHRSVSWYQQTPGQGLQFLFEYFSETQRNKGNFPGRFSGRQFSNSRSEMNVSTLELGDSALYLCASSSTGVRSGNTIYFGEGSWLTVV.

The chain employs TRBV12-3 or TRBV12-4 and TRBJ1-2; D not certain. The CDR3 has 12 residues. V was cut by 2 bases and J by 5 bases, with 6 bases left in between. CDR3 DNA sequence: TGTGCCAGCAGTTTAACTAGGTATGGCTACACCTTC. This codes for CASSLTRYGYTF.

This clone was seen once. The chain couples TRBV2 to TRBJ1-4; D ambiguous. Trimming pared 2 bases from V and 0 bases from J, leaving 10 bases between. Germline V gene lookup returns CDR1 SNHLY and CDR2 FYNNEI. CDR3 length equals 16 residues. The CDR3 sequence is CASSELTAATNEKLFF. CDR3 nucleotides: TGTGCCAGCAGTGAACTTACAGCTGCAACTAATGAAAAACTGTTTTTT.

The CDR3 DNA reads TGTGCCAGCAGCCCGACTAGCGGGAGGTCGGAGACCCAGTACTTC. As protein: CASSPTSGRSETQYF. The rearrangement joins TRBV2 to TRBJ2-5; 13 bases match TRBD2. This CDR3 spans 15 amino acids. Germline V gives CDR1 SNHLY, CDR2 FYNNEI. V gave up 6 bases and J gave up 5 bases; unmatched junction bases: 6.

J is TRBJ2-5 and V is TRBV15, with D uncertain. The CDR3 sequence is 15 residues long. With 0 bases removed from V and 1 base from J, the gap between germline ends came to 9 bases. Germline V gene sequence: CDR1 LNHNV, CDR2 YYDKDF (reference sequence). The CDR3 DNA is TGTGCCACCAGCAGAGATTCAGTCCGCCAAGAGACCCAGTACTTC. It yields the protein CATSRDSVRQETQYF. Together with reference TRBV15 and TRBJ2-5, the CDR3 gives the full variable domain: DAMVIQNPRYQVTQFGKPVTLSCSQTLNHNVMYWYQQKSSQAPKLLFHYYDKDFNNEADTPDNFQSRRPNTSFCFLDIRSPGLGDTAMYLCATSRDSVRQETQYFGPGTRLLVL.

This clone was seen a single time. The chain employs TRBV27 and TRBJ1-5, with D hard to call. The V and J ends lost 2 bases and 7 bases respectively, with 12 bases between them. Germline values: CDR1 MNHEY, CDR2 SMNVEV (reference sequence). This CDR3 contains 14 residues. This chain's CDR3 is CASSLRESGQPQHF. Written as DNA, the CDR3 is TGTGCCAGCAGTTTAAGGGAATCGGGGCAGCCCCAGCATTTT.

The CDR3 region is CASNTGSSGRNEQFF. Written as DNA, the CDR3 is TGTGCCAGCAACACCGGGTCTAGCGGGAGAAATGAGCAGTTCTTC. The rearrangement joins TRBV9 to TRBJ2-1, with 10 bases aligning to TRBD2. V lost 6 bases, J lost 7 bases, and 10 bases stayed unmatched. The V gene's germline CDR1 is SGDLS and CDR2 YYNGEE. This CDR3 spans 15 amino acids. Full variable domain (remainder filled in from reference TRBV9 and TRBJ2-1): DSGVTQTPKHLITATGQRVTLRCSPRSGDLSVYWYQQSLDQGLQFLIQYYNGEERAKGNILERFSAQQFPDLHSELNLSSLELGDSALYFCASNTGSSGRNEQFFGPGTRLTVL.